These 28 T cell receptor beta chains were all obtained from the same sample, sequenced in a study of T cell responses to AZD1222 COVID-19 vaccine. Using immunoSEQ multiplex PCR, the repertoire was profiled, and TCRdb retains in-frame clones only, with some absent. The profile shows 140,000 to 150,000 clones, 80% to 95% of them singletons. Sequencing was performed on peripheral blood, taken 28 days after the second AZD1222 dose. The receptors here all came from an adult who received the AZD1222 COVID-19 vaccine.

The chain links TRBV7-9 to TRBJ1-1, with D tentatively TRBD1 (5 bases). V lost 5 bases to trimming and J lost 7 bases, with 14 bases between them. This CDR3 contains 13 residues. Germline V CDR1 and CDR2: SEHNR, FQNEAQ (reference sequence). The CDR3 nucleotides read TGTGCCAGCAGCACAGGAGTACCAAATGAAGCTTTCTTT. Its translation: CASSTGVPNEAFF. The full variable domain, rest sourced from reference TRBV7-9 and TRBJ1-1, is DTGVSQNPRHKITKRGQNVTFRCDPISEHNRLYWYRQTLGQGPEFLTYFQNEAQLEKSRLLSDRFSAERPKGSFSTLEIQRTEQGDSAMYLCASSTGVPNEAFFGQGTRLTVV.

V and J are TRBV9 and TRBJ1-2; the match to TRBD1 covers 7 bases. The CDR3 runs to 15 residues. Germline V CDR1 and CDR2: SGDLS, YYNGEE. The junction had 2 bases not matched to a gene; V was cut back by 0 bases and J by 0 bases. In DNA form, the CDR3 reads TGTGCCAGCAGCGTAGGGGACAGAGCTAACTATGGCTACACCTTC. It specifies CASSVGDRANYGYTF.

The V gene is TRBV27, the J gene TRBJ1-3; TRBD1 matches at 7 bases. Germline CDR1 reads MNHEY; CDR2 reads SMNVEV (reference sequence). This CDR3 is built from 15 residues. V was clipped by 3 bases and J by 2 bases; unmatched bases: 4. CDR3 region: CASSFTGVAGNTIYF. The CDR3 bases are TGTGCCAGCAGTTTTACAGGGGTCGCTGGAAACACCATATATTTT.

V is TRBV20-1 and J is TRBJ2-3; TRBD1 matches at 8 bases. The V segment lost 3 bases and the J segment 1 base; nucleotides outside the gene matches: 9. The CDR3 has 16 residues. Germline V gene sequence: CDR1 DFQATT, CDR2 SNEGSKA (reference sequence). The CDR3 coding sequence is TGCAGTGCTAGTACAGGGGGGACAGGAGGCACAGATACGCAGTATTTT. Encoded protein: CSASTGGTGGTDTQYF.

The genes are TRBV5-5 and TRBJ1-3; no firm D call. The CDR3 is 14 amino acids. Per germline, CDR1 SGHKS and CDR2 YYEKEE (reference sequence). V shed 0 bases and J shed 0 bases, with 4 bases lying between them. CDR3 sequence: CASSLVYSGNTIYF. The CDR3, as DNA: TGTGCCAGCAGCTTGGTTTACTCTGGAAACACCATATATTTT.

CDR3 nucleotide sequence: TGTGCCAGCAAAGGCAACACTGAAGCTTTCTTT. It is translated as CASKGNTEAFF. The V and J genes are TRBV3-1 (or the pseudogene TRBV3-2) and TRBJ1-1; D remains unclear. Germline values: CDR1 LGHDT, CDR2 YNNKEL (reference sequence). This CDR3 contains 11 residues. V was trimmed by 7 bases and J by 2 bases, leaving 5 bases between them.

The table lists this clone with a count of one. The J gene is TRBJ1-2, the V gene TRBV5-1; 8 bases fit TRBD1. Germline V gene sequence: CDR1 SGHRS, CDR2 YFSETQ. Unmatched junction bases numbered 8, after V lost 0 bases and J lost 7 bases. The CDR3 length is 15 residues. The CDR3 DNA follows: TGCGCCAGCAGCTTGGGAGGCAGGGGGCGGAGTGGCTACACCTTC. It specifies CASSLGGRGRSGYTF.

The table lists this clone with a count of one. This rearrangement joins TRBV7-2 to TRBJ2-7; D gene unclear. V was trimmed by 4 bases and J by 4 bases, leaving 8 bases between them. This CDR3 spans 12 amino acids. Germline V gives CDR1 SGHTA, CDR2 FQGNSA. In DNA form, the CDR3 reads TGTGCCAGCAGCTCTGCGACTTACGAGCAGTACTTC. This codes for CASSSATYEQYF.

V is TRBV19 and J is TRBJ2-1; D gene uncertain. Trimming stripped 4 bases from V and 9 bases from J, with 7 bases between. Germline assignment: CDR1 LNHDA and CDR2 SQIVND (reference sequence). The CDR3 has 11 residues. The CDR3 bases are TGTGCCAGTAGTAATCGGGTTGAGCAGTTCTTC. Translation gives CASSNRVEQFF.

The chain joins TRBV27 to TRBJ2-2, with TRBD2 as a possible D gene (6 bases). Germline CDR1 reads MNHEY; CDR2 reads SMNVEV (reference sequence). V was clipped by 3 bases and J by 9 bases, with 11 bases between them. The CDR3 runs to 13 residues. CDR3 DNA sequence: TGTGCCAGCAGTTTTGAAGGAGGGCGGGAGCTGTTTTTT. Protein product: CASSFEGGRELFF.

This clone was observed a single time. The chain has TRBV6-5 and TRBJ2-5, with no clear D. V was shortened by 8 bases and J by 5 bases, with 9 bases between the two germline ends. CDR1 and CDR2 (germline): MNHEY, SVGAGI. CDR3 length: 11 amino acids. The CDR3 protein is CASLRPETQYF. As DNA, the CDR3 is TGTGCCAGCCTCCGGCCGGAGACCCAGTACTTC.

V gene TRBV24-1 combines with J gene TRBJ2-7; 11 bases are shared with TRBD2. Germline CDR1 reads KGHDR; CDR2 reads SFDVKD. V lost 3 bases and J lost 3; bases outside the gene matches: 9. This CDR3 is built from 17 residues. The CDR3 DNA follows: TGTGCCACCAGTGATATGACGCTAGCGGGGGGCCGCTACGAGCAGTACTTC. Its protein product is CATSDMTLAGGRYEQYF.

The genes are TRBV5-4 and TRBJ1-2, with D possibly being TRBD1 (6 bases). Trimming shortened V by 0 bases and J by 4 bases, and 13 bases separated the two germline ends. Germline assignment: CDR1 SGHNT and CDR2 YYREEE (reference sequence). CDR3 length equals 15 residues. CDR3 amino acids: CASSLAPGESYGYTF. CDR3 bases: TGTGCCAGCAGCTTGGCACCAGGGGAGTCCTATGGCTACACCTTC.

The CDR3 DNA follows: TGTGCCAGCAGTTCCATCAGGCATGAGCAGTTCTTC. Residues: CASSSIRHEQFF. The chain has TRBV9 and TRBJ2-1; D call uncertain. The V gene's germline CDR1 is SGDLS and CDR2 YYNGEE. V lost 5 bases and J 8 bases, leaving 11 bases between the germline ends. The CDR3 contains 12 residues.

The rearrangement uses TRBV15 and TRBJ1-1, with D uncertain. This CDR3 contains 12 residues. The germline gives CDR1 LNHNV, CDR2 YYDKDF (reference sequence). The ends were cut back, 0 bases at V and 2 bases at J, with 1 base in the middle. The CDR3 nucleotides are TGTGCCACCAGCAGAGACAACACTGAAGCTTTCTTT. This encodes CATSRDNTEAFF.

The DNA for the CDR3 is TGTGCCAGCAGCTCTACCGGGACAAATTCACCCCTCCACTTT. This translates into CASSSTGTNSPLHF. The J gene is TRBJ1-6, the V gene TRBV5-4, with D possibly being TRBD1 (6 bases). CDR1 and CDR2 from the germline V gene are SGHNT and YYREEE (reference sequence). The V and J ends lost 3 bases and 7 bases respectively, with 11 bases between them. The CDR3 has 14 residues.

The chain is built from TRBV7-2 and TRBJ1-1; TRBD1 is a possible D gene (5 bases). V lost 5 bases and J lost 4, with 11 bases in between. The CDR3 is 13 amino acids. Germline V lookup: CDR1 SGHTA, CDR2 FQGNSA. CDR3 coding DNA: TGTGCCAGCAGCACCAACGGGGGCACTGAAGCTTTCTTT. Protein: CASSTNGGTEAFF.

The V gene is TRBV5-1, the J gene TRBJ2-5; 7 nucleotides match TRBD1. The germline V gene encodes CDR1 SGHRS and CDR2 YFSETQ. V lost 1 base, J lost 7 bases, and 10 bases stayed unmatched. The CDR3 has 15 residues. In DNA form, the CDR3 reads TGCGCCAGCAGCTTGTGGCAGGGGGAAATCGGGACCCAGTACTTC. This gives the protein CASSLWQGEIGTQYF.

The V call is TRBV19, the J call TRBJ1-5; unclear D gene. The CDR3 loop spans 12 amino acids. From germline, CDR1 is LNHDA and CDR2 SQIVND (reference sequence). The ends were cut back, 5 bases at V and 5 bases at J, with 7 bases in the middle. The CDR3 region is CASSLGDQPQHF. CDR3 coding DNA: TGTGCCAGTAGTCTCGGGGATCAGCCCCAGCATTTT.

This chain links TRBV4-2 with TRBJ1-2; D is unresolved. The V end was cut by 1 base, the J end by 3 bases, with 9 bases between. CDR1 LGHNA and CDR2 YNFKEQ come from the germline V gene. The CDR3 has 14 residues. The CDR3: CASSQGPGDYGYTF. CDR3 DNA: TGTGCCAGCAGCCAAGGGCCGGGAGACTATGGCTACACCTTC.

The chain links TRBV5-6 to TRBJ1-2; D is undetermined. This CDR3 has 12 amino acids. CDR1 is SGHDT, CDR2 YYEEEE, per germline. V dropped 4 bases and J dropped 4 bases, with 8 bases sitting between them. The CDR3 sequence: CASSGLPYGYTF. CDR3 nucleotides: TGTGCCAGCAGCGGACTGCCCTATGGCTACACCTTC.

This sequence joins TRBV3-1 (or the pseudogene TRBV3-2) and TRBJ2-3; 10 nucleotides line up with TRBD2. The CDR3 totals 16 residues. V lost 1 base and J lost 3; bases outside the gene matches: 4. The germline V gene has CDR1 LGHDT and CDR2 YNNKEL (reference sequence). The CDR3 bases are TGTGCCAGCAGCCAAGTGCTAGCGGGAGAGACAGATACGCAGTATTTT. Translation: CASSQVLAGETDTQYF.

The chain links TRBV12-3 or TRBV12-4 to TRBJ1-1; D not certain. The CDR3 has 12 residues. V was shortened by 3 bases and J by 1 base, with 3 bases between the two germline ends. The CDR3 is CASSFGNTEAFF. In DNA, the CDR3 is TGTGCCAGCAGTTTTGGGAACACTGAAGCTTTCTTT.

CDR3 protein: CASSPRGTNEKLFF. In DNA, the CDR3 is TGTGCCAGCTCACCAAGAGGGACTAATGAAAAACTGTTTTTT. This chain links TRBV18 with TRBJ1-4; D remains ambiguous. Germline-derived CDR1 and CDR2 are KGHSH and LQKENI. The CDR3 has 14 residues. Trimming removed 2 bases from V and 2 bases from J, with 6 bases in between.

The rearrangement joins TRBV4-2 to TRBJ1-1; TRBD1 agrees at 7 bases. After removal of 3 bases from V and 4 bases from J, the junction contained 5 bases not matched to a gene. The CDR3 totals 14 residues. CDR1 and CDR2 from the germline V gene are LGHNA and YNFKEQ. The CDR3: CASSHRQGGTEAFF. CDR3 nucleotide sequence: TGTGCCAGCAGCCACAGACAGGGCGGCACTGAAGCTTTCTTT.

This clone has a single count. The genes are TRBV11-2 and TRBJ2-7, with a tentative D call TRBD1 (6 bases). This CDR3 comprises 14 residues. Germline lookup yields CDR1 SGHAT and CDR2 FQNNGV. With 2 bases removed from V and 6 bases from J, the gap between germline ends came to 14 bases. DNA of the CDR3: TGTGCCAGCAGCTTACGGCAGGGGAAGGTCGAGCAGTACTTC. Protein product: CASSLRQGKVEQYF. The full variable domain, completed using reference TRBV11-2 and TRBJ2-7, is EAGVAQSPRYKIIEKRQSVAFWCNPISGHATLYWYQQILGQGPKLLIQFQNNGVVDDSQLPKDRFSAERLKGVDSTLKIQPAKLEDSAVYLCASSLRQGKVEQYFGPGTRLTVT.

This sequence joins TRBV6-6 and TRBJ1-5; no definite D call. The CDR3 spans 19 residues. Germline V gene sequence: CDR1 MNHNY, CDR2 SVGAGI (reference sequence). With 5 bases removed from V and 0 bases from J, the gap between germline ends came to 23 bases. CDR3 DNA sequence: TGTGCCAGCAGTCTCGGGCCTCCGGGCAGGCTTTTTAGCAATCAGCCCCAGCATTTT. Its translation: CASSLGPPGRLFSNQPQHF.

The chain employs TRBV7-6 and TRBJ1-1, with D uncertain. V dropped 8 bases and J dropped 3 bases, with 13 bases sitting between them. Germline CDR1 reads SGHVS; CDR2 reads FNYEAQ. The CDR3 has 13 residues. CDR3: CASRQTAYTEAFF. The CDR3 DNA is TGTGCCAGCCGACAAACAGCGTACACTGAAGCTTTCTTT.